The 25 T cell receptor beta chains given below trace back to one sample, sequenced in a study of shared clonotypes between healthy human individuals. Using immunoSEQ multiplex PCR, the repertoire was profiled, and TCRdb retains in-frame clones only, with some absent. The table lists 2 million to 2.5 million clones, nearly 97% of them singletons, with around 0.13% in the top ten. Sequencing used naive CD4+ T cells sorted from blood. The subset here: CD45RA+ positively selected. Receptors originate from a man between 18 and 29 years old in good health.

V and J are TRBV7-2 and TRBJ2-7; D uncertain. The germline gives CDR1 SGHTA, CDR2 FQGNSA. The CDR3 extends over 14 amino acids. V was trimmed by 3 bases and J by 0 bases, leaving 9 bases between them. The CDR3 DNA follows: TGTGCCAGCAGCTTCCCCCCCGCCTCCTACGAGCAGTACTTC. Its protein product is CASSFPPASYEQYF.

V and J are TRBV10-3 and TRBJ2-1; unclear D gene. Germline V gene sequence: CDR1 ENHRY, CDR2 SYGVKD. The CDR3 is 13 amino acids. The V and J ends lost 3 bases and 5 bases respectively, with 8 bases between them. CDR3 DNA: TGTGCCATCAGTGAACGTTCGGACAATGAGCAGTTCTTC. Translating gives CAISERSDNEQFF.

As for this clone: The sample carries other DNA sequences with the same CDR3. CDR3 bases: TGTGCCAGCTCACCTAATTCCTACAATGAGCAGTTCTTC. This gives the protein CASSPNSYNEQFF. J is TRBJ2-1 and V is TRBV18; D is undetermined. CDR1 and CDR2 (germline): KGHSH, LQKENI. This CDR3 region has 13 residues. Trimming cost V 3 bases and J 1 base, with 4 bases left between them.

The genes are TRBV6-1 and TRBJ1-5; 7 nucleotides align to TRBD1. This CDR3 region has 13 residues. V was clipped by 8 bases and J by 2 bases; unmatched bases: 3. From germline, CDR1 is MNHNS and CDR2 SASEGT. The CDR3 spells CASETGRNQPQHF. The CDR3 DNA sequence: TGTGCCAGCGAGACAGGGCGCAATCAGCCCCAGCATTTT.

About this clone itself: Other DNA sequences in the same sample also yield this CDR3. The J gene is TRBJ1-6, the V gene TRBV5-6, with unresolved D. The CDR3 consists of 16 residues. Per germline, CDR1 SGHDT and CDR2 YYEEEE. Between the trimmed V and J ends, which lost 0 bases and 0 bases, there was a span of 7 bases. This chain's CDR3 is CASSLGWSSYNSPLHF. CDR3 in DNA: TGTGCCAGCAGCTTGGGGTGGAGCTCCTATAATTCACCCCTCCACTTT.

V usage is TRBV13 and J usage is TRBJ2-1, with 8 bases matching TRBD1. Trimming cost V 3 bases and J 2 bases; bases outside gene matches: 3. The length of the CDR3 is 15 residues. CDR1 and CDR2 (germline): PRHDT, FYEKMQ (reference sequence). CDR3 sequence: CASSFVDRAYNEQFF. CDR3 sequence (DNA): TGTGCCAGCAGCTTCGTGGACAGGGCCTACAATGAGCAGTTCTTC.

The chain's CDR3 is CASSPNNWNTEAFF. In nucleotides, the CDR3 is TGTGCCAGCAGCCCGAATAACTGGAACACTGAAGCTTTCTTT. This chain links TRBV9 with TRBJ1-1; unclear D gene. Germline CDR1 is SGDLS and CDR2 is YYNGEE. This CDR3 region has 14 residues. The ends were cut back, 4 bases at V and 1 base at J, with 11 bases in the middle.

This clone was observed once. CDR3 in amino acids: CASSSAAVLYQETQYF. As DNA, the CDR3 is TGCGCCAGCAGTTCGGCGGCGGTCCTGTACCAAGAGACCCAGTACTTC. The chain joins TRBV5-1 to TRBJ2-5; no firm D call. V shed 5 bases and J shed 0 bases, with 17 bases lying between them. The CDR3 length is 16 residues. Germline V CDR1 and CDR2: SGHRS, YFSETQ.

The rearrangement links TRBV5-1 to TRBJ1-1; tentatively, D is TRBD1 (6 bases). Per germline, CDR1 SGHRS and CDR2 YFSETQ. CDR3 length: 15 residues. V gave up 4 bases and J gave up 0 bases, with 13 bases separating them. Written as DNA, the CDR3 is TGCGCCAGCAGCCAGGGACACCGCATGAACACTGAAGCTTTCTTT. Translation: CASSQGHRMNTEAFF.

The chain carries TRBV5-6 and TRBJ1-5; a possible D gene is TRBD1 (5 bases). This CDR3 is 15 amino acids long. Looked up from germline, CDR1 is SGHDT and CDR2 is YYEEEE. The germline V and J ends were trimmed by 4 bases and 0 bases, with 11 bases remaining between them. CDR3 in amino acids: CASSKLDSSNQPQHF. The DNA of the CDR3 is TGTGCCAGCAGCAAGCTTGACAGTAGCAATCAGCCCCAGCATTTT. Filled out from reference TRBV5-6 and TRBJ1-5, the complete variable domain reads DAGVTQSPTHLIKTRGQQVTLRCSPKSGHDTVSWYQQALGQGPQFIFQYYEEEERQRGNFPDRFSGHQFPNYSSELNVNALLLGDSALYLCASSKLDSSNQPQHFGDGTRLSIL.

This sequence joins TRBV18 and TRBJ2-3, with 8 bases matching TRBD2. V lost 6 bases, J lost 3 bases, and 5 bases stayed unmatched. The V gene's germline CDR1 is KGHSH and CDR2 LQKENI. This CDR3 comprises 14 residues. In DNA, the CDR3 is TGTGCCAGCTCCCGGGGGGGGCCTACAGATACGCAGTATTTT. This translates into CASSRGGPTDTQYF.

This chain links TRBV28 with TRBJ2-5; 11 nucleotides align to TRBD2. Germline V CDR1 and CDR2: MDHEN, SYDVKM. This CDR3 has 15 residues. With 5 bases clipped from V and 2 bases from J, the junction kept 4 bases outside the gene matches. CDR3 in amino acids: CASSPGTSGQETQYF. The DNA for the CDR3 is TGTGCCAGCAGTCCCGGGACTAGCGGACAAGAGACCCAGTACTTC.

The chain uses TRBV7-2 and TRBJ1-5; perhaps TRBD1 as D (5 bases). The CDR3 spans 14 residues. V lost 1 base to trimming and J lost 8 bases, with 12 bases between them. Germline loops: CDR1 SGHTA, CDR2 FQGNSA. CDR3 amino acids: CASSLGWGREPQHF. The CDR3 region has the DNA TGTGCCAGCAGCTTAGGATGGGGGAGAGAGCCCCAGCATTTT. The variable domain in full, with the rest retrieved from reference TRBV7-2 and TRBJ1-5, is GAGVSQSPSNKVTEKGKDVELRCDPISGHTALYWYRQSLGQGLEFLIYFQGNSAPDKSGLPSDRFSAERTGGSVSTLTIQRTQQEDSAVYLCASSLGWGREPQHFGDGTRLSIL.

This sequence joins TRBV9 and TRBJ1-1; D ambiguous. The CDR3 has 14 residues. V was shortened by 3 bases and J by 0 bases, with 9 bases between the two germline ends. The germline CDR1 and CDR2 sequences are SGDLS and YYNGEE. As DNA, the CDR3 is TGTGCCAGCAGCGCGGGAATTATGAACACTGAAGCTTTCTTT. Translated, it gives CASSAGIMNTEAFF.

In DNA, the CDR3 is TGTGCCAGCAGCTCCAGCGGGGGATCACAAGAGACCCAGTACTTC. Translation: CASSSSGGSQETQYF. The rearrangement joins TRBV11-2 to TRBJ2-5; the match to TRBD2 covers 8 bases. CDR1 is SGHAT, CDR2 FQNNGV, per germline. J was trimmed by 2 bases and V by 4 bases; bases with no gene match: 6. This CDR3 is 15 amino acids long.

The gene calls are TRBV19 and TRBJ1-4; D may be TRBD1 (5 bases). Trimming shortened V by 0 bases and J by 5 bases, and 16 bases separated the two germline ends. This CDR3 contains 17 residues. Germline lookup yields CDR1 LNHDA and CDR2 SQIVND (reference sequence). CDR3 amino acids: CASSIDLSGTENEKLFF. The CDR3 nucleotides are TGTGCCAGTAGTATAGATCTATCAGGGACCGAGAATGAAAAACTGTTTTTT.

As to this clone: This CDR3 is also generated by other DNA sequences in the sample. This chain links TRBV5-1 with TRBJ2-2, with 9 bases identical to TRBD1. Germline assignment: CDR1 SGHRS and CDR2 YFSETQ. The CDR3 has 15 amino acids. V was clipped by 3 bases and J by 5 bases; unmatched bases: 5. The CDR3 spells CASSSGQGGTGELFF. In DNA form, the CDR3 reads TGCGCCAGCAGCTCGGGACAGGGAGGGACCGGGGAGCTGTTTTTT. Drawing the rest from reference TRBV5-1 and TRBJ2-2, the complete variable domain is KAGVTQTPRYLIKTRGQQVTLSCSPISGHRSVSWYQQTPGQGLQFLFEYFSETQRNKGNFPGRFSGRQFSNSRSEMNVSTLELGDSALYLCASSSGQGGTGELFFGEGSRLTVL.

The gene calls are TRBV11-2 and TRBJ2-7, with 9 bases that match TRBD1. CDR1 is SGHAT, CDR2 FQNNGV, per germline. J lost 0 bases, V lost 5 bases, and 5 bases had no gene match. This CDR3 is 15 amino acids long. CDR3 bases: TGTGCCAGCAGCCTCGGGACAGGGATCTCCTACGAGCAGTACTTC. Amino acid sequence: CASSLGTGISYEQYF.

In this sample, this clone turned up once. The V gene is TRBV7-9, the J gene TRBJ2-7; unclear D gene. The germline CDR1 and CDR2 sequences are SEHNR and FQNEAQ (reference sequence). CDR3 size: 15 residues. Trimming removed 1 base at V and 2 bases at J, with 12 bases between. CDR3 DNA sequence: TGTGCCAGCAGCTTAGAAATGGGCAGTACCTACGAGCAGTACTTC. Translating gives CASSLEMGSTYEQYF.

The V call is TRBV30, the J call TRBJ2-7, with TRBD1 matching over 7 bases. Per germline, CDR1 GTSNPN and CDR2 SVGIG (reference sequence). Trimming at V came to 6 bases and at J to 2 bases, leaving 10 bases not matched to a gene. This CDR3 has 14 amino acids. CDR3 sequence (DNA): TGTGCCTGTACAACAAGGGGGCTAACCTACGAGCAGTACTTC. It is translated as CACTTRGLTYEQYF.

The chain links TRBV7-4 to TRBJ2-7; 7 nucleotides align to TRBD1. Germline lookup yields CDR1 SGHVT and CDR2 SQSDAQ. The CDR3 covers 15 residues. V trimming: 1 base; J trimming: 0 bases; junction bases outside the gene matches: 3. CDR3 sequence reads: CASSLGGTASYEQYF. In DNA form, the CDR3 reads TGTGCCAGCAGCTTAGGTGGGACAGCCTCCTACGAGCAGTACTTC.

This chain uses TRBV14 with TRBJ2-3; 7 bases match TRBD1. Germline lookup yields CDR1 SGHDN and CDR2 FVKESK. V lost 1 base to trimming and J lost 1 base; unmatched junction nucleotides: 5. The CDR3 has 16 residues. In DNA, the CDR3 is TGTGCCAGCAGCCAAGGACAGGGTTGGGGCACAGATACGCAGTATTTT. This translates into CASSQGQGWGTDTQYF.

V and J are TRBV10-3 and TRBJ1-5; 8 bases map to TRBD1. The germline gives CDR1 ENHRY, CDR2 SYGVKD. CDR3 length: 14 amino acids. The V gene end was trimmed by 3 bases and the J gene end by 5 bases; junction bases not matched to a gene: 3. The CDR3 sequence: CAISDRGQDQPQHF. The CDR3 bases are TGTGCCATCAGTGACAGGGGGCAAGATCAGCCCCAGCATTTT.

The V call is TRBV5-1, the J call TRBJ2-1; D assignment may be TRBD1 or TRBD2 (5 bases each). Germline CDR1 is SGHRS and CDR2 is YFSETQ. Between the trimmed V and J ends, which lost 3 bases and 6 bases, there was a span of 13 bases. This CDR3 has 14 amino acids. The CDR3: CASSSAWGTNEQFF. DNA of the CDR3: TGCGCCAGCAGCTCGGCCTGGGGGACCAATGAGCAGTTCTTC.

The rearrangement uses TRBV5-6 and TRBJ1-5, with a tentative D call TRBD1 (5 bases). CDR3 length: 16 amino acids. From germline, CDR1 is SGHDT and CDR2 YYEEEE. Trimming removed 2 bases at V and 6 bases at J, with 18 bases between. This CDR3 reads CASSLRTIELSQPQHF. CDR3 nucleotide sequence: TGTGCCAGCAGCTTACGGACAATTGAACTCAGTCAGCCCCAGCATTTT.